The next 9 T cell receptor beta chains were all read from a single sample in a study of blood T cell repertoires in COVID-19. Produced via immunoSEQ multiplex PCR; TCRdb's table is partial and in-frame only. The repertoire consists of roughly 79,000 clones, with about 91% occurring once and the leading ten covering around 6.3%. Sample: peripheral blood. The receptors stem from a woman aged 45-60 years with acute or convalescent COVID-19.

The chain couples TRBV11-2 to TRBJ1-1; TRBD1 aligns across 7 bases. This CDR3 comprises 15 residues. Germline CDR1 is SGHAT and CDR2 is FQNNGV. Trimming took 5 bases from V and 3 from J; bases not matched to a gene: 9. CDR3: CASSPGQPGDTEAFF. The DNA of the CDR3 is TGTGCCAGCAGCCCGGGACAGCCTGGGGACACTGAAGCTTTCTTT.

CDR3: CSASLDRGEAFF. CDR3 DNA: TGCAGTGCTAGTCTTGACAGGGGAGAGGCTTTCTTT. The V and J genes are TRBV20-1 and TRBJ1-1, with 8 bases aligning to TRBD1. The length of the CDR3 is 12 residues. With 3 bases clipped from V and 11 bases from J, the junction kept 8 bases outside the gene matches. The germline V gene encodes CDR1 DFQATT and CDR2 SNEGSKA (reference sequence).

This clone was seen more than once but under ten times. The rearrangement uses TRBV13 and TRBJ1-2; no definite D call. CDR3 length: 15 amino acids. V lost 8 bases and J 0 bases, leaving 16 bases between the germline ends. Germline V CDR1 and CDR2: PRHDT, FYEKMQ (reference sequence). In DNA, the CDR3 is TGTGCCAGCGCCTCCCAGAAATACACTAACTATGGCTACACCTTC. Its protein product is CASASQKYTNYGYTF.

The chain carries TRBV28 and TRBJ1-5; D remains unclear. V was cut by 6 bases and J by 10 bases, with 13 bases left in between. CDR3 length: 12 amino acids. Germline V CDR1 and CDR2: MDHEN, SYDVKM. The CDR3 sequence is CASSPGGTPQHF. In DNA, the CDR3 is TGTGCCAGCAGCCCCGGAGGAACTCCCCAGCATTTT.

The V and J genes are TRBV28 and TRBJ2-7; 9 positions agree with TRBD1. CDR1 is MDHEN, CDR2 SYDVKM, per germline. Losses at the gene ends were 7 bases for V and 1 base for J; bases not matched to a gene: 5. This CDR3 has 14 residues. The CDR3: CASTGTGSSYEQYF. In nucleotides, the CDR3 is TGTGCCAGCACCGGGACAGGGAGTTCCTACGAGCAGTACTTC.

The V call is TRBV5-1, the J call TRBJ2-5; 8 nucleotides align to TRBD1. This CDR3 contains 15 residues. Trimming at V came to 3 bases and at J to 1 base, leaving 5 bases not matched to a gene. Germline CDR1 reads SGHRS; CDR2 reads YFSETQ. DNA for the CDR3: TGCGCCAGCAGCTCCGCAGGGGGCCCCCAAGAGACCCAGTACTTC. Protein sequence: CASSSAGGPQETQYF.

The CDR3 reads CASSQGVVVPEQYF. The CDR3 DNA reads TGTGCCAGCAGCCAAGGTGTCGTCGTCCCCGAGCAGTACTTC. The rearrangement joins TRBV3-1 (or the pseudogene TRBV3-2) to TRBJ2-7; D not certain. The CDR3 contains 14 residues. Germline V gene lookup returns CDR1 LGHDT and CDR2 YNNKEL (reference sequence). V was cut by 1 base and J by 6 bases, with 13 bases left in between.

This clone showed up just a few times. V and J are TRBV4-1 and TRBJ2-1, with TRBD2 identical over 12 bases. V dropped 4 bases and J dropped 4; count of bases not matched to a gene: 5. The CDR3 covers 16 residues. Germline-derived CDR1 and CDR2 are MGHRA and YSYEKL. CDR3 coding DNA: TGCGCCAGCAGCCCGACTAGCGGGGGCCTTTACAATGAGCAGTTCTTC. Its translation is CASSPTSGGLYNEQFF.

This chain connects TRBV10-2 to TRBJ2-7; D possibly corresponds to TRBD1 (7 bases). Per germline, CDR1 WSHSY and CDR2 SAAADI. CDR3 length: 15 residues. V was shortened by 3 bases and J by 3 bases, with 15 bases between the two germline ends. This chain's CDR3 is CASSDNGQGGYEQYF. The CDR3 nucleotides read TGCGCCAGCAGTGATAACGGCCAGGGGGGCTACGAGCAGTACTTC.